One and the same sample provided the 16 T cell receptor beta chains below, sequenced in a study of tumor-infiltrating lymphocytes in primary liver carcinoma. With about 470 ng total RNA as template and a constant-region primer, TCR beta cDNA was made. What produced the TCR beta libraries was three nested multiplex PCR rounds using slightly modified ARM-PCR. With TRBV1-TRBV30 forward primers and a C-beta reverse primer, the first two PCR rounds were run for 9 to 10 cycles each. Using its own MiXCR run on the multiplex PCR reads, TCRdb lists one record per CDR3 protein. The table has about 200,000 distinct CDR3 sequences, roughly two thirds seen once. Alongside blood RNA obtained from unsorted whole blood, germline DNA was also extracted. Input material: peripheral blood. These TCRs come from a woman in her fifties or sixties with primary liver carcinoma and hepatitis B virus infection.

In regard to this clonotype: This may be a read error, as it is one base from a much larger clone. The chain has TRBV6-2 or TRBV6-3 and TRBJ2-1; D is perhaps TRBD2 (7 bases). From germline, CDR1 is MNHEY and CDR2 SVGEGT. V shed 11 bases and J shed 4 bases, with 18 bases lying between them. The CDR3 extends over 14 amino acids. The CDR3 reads CASRGLAAYNEQFF. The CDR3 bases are TGTGCCTCCCGGGGGCTAGCGGCTTACAATGAGCAGTTCTTC.

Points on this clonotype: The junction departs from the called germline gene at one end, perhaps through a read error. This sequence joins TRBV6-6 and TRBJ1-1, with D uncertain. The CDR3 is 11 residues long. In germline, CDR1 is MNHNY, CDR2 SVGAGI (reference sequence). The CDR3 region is CSSVWDTEAFF. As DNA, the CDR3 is TGCTCCAGCGTATGGGACACTGAAGCTTTCTTT.

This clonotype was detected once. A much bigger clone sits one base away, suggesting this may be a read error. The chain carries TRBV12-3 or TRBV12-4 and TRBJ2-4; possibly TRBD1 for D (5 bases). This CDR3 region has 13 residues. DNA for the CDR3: TGTGCCAGCAGTTTGGGGCTGATGGGCATTCATTACTTC. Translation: CASSLGLMGIHYF.

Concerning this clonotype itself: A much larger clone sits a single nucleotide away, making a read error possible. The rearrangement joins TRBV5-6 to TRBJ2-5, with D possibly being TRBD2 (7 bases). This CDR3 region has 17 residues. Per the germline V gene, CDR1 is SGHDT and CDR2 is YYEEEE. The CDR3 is CASSLYGGRGGRETEYF. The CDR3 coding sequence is TGTGCCAGCAGCTTGTATGGTGGCAGGGGAGGGCGAGAGACCGAGTACTTC.

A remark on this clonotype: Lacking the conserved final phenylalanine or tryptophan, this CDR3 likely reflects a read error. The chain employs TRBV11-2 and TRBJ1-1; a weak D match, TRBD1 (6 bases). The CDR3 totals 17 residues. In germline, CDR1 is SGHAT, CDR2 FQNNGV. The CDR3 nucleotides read TGTACCAGCAGCTTAAGTCCCAGGGGTAAAGCGGGAACTGAAGCTTTCTCT. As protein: CTSSLSPRGKAGTEAFS.

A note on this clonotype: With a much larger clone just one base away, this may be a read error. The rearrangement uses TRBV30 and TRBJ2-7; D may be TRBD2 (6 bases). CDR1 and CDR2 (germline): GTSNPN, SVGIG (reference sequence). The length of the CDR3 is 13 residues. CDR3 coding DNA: TGTGTCTGGAATTGGGGGAGGACCTACGAGCAGTACTTC. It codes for CVWNWGRTYEQYF.

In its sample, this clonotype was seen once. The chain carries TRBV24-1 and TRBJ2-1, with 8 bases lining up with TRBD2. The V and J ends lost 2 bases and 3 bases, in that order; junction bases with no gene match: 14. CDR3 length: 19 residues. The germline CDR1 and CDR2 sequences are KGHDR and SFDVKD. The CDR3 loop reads CATSDSASPSSGLYNEQFF. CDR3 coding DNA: TGTGCCACCAGTGATTCCGCAAGTCCGTCTAGCGGGCTCTACAATGAGCAGTTCTTC.

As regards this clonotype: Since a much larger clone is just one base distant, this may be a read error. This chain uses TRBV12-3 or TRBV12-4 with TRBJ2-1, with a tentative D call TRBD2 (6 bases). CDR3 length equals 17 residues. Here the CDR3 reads CVSSTIVAVADYNEQFF. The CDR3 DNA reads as TGTGTCAGCAGTACAATCGTTGCGGTAGCGGACTACAATGAGCAGTTCTTC.

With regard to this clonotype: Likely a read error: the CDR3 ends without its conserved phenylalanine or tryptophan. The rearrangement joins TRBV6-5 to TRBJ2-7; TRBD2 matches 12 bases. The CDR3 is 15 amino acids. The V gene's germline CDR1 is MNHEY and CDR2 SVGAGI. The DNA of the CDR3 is TGTGCCAGCAGTCCACTAGCGGGAGGTTGGTACGGGCAGTACCTC. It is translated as CASSPLAGGWYGQYL.

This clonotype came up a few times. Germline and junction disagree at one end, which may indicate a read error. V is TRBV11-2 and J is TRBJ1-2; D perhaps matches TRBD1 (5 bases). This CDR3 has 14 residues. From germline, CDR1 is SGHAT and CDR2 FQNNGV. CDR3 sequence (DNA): TGTGCCAGCCACTGGGGCGGGAGCTCCTATGGCTACACTTTC. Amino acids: CASHWGGSSYGYTF.

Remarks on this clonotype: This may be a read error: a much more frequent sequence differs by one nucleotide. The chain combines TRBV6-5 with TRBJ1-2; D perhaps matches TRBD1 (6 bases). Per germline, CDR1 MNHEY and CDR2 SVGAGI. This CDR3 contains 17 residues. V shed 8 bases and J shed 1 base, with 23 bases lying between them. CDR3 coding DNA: TGTGCCAGCGCGCACAGGGCAGGTCCAAGCGTTAACTATGGCTACACCTTC. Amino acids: CASAHRAGPSVNYGYTF.

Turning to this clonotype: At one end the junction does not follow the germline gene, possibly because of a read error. CDR3 DNA: TGTGCCAACAGTAGCCCGGTAGCGGGAGGGCGAGCAGATACGCAGTATTTT. Its protein product is CANSSPVAGGRADTQYF. V is TRBV12-3 or TRBV12-4 and J is TRBJ2-3, with 11 positions matching TRBD2. This CDR3 spans 17 amino acids.

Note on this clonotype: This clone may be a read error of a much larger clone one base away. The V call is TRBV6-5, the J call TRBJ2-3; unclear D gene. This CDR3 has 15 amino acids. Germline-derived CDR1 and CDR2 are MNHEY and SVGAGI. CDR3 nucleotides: TGTGCCAGCAATTACCGGGCCCAATTCACAGATACGCAGTATTTT. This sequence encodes CASNYRAQFTDTQYF.

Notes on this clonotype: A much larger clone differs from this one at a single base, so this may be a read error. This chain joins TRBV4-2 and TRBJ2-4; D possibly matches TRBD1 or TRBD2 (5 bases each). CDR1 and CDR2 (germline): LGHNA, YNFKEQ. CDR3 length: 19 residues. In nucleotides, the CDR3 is TGTACCAGCAGCCAAGATTGGTCGGGAAAGGCGGCTTGGGGGAACATTCAGTACTTC. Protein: CTSSQDWSGKAAWGNIQYF.

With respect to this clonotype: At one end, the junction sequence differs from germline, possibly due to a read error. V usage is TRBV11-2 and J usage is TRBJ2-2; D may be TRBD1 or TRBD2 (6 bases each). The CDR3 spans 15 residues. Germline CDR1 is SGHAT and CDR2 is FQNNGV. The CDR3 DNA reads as TGCGCCAGCAGCTTAGGAGGGACACACACCGGGGAGCTGTTGTTT. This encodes CASSLGGTHTGELLF.

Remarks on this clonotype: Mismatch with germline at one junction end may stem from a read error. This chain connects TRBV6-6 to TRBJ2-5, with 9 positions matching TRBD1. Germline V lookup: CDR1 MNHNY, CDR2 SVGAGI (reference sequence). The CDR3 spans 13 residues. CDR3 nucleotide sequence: TGTGCCAGCAGAAGGACAGGGGTCGAGATCCAGTACTTC. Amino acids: CASRRTGVEIQYF.